Listed below are T cell receptor beta chains from one sample, sequenced in a study of cytomegalovirus exposure and HLA in healthy donors. Produced via immunoSEQ multiplex PCR; TCRdb's table is partial and in-frame only. Here the sample spans roughly 180,000 clones, more than 65% being singletons. The sample comprised PBMCs. These receptors were taken from a female donor in good health and CMV-seronegative. CDR3s leave out the opening cysteine and the closing phenylalanine or tryptophan. Size is stated for part of the rows, as once, few or many counts, or as a class when the clone is expanded.

v_call	j_call	cdr3_length	clone_size	cdr3_aa
TRBV9	TRBJ1-1	11	.	ASSESGSNGAF
TRBV27	TRBJ2-2	11	.	ASSVDRARELF
TRBV6-5	TRBJ1-1	11	.	ASRLQMNTEAF
TRBV28	TRBJ2-1	17	.	ASSPRRGDRASLYNEQF
TRBV4-2	TRBJ2-2	15	few	ASSQDWTGSNTGELF
TRBV6-5	TRBJ1-6	13	.	ASSWSAQANSPLH
TRBV27	TRBJ1-3	13	.	ASSVTGEAGNTIY
TRBV28	TRBJ1-5	12	.	ASRGTGFYQPQH
TRBV2	TRBJ2-3	10	.	ASSVFGDTQY
TRBV25-1	TRBJ1-5	12	.	ASSESRLWEPQH
TRBV6-6	TRBJ1-1	9	.	AAMDSGEAF
TRBV9	TRBJ1-2	17	.	ASSVEAGPVPGQLYGYT
TRBV30	TRBJ1-1	11	.	AWSVQLNTEAF
TRBV11-2	TRBJ1-2	11	few	ASSSPSSRGYT
TRBV2	TRBJ2-2	12	few	ASSDYTGAGELF
TRBV7-9	TRBJ1-2	12	few	ASSLGQGAYGYT
TRBV28	TRBJ2-1	16	.	ASSYYLAGGPLYNEQF
TRBV12-5	TRBJ1-4	14	few	ASGLTKSGVDEKLF
TRBV29-1	TRBJ2-4	13	.	SVGSSGLAKNIQY
TRBV30	TRBJ2-3	12	few	AWSLGLDTDTQY
TRBV27	TRBJ2-1	8	.	ASRGAGLF
TRBV5-4	TRBJ2-7	11	.	ASSSGLGYEQY
TRBV11-2	TRBJ1-6	13	.	ASRRDSSYNSPLH